These 22 T cell receptor beta chains share one sample of origin, sequenced in a study of T cell responses to AZD1222 COVID-19 vaccine. Produced via immunoSEQ multiplex PCR; TCRdb's table is partial and in-frame only. The table includes approximately 74,000 clones, about 85% detected once. Specimen: peripheral blood, collected 28 days after the second AZD1222 dose. Every receptor here comes from an adult who received the AZD1222 COVID-19 vaccine.

The gene calls are TRBV30 and TRBJ1-5; possibly TRBD1 for D (5 bases). Germline CDR1 is GTSNPN and CDR2 is SVGIG (reference sequence). Trimming pared 0 bases from V and 7 bases from J, leaving 7 bases between. The CDR3 contains 12 residues. As DNA, the CDR3 is TGTGCCTGGAGTGTACCAGGGCAGCCCCAGCATTTT. This sequence encodes CAWSVPGQPQHF.

The chain uses TRBV3-1 (or the pseudogene TRBV3-2) and TRBJ2-7, with D possibly being TRBD2 (6 bases). Deletions cut 5 bases from V and 2 bases from J, with 16 bases between. Germline V gene lookup returns CDR1 LGHDT and CDR2 YNNKEL (reference sequence). This CDR3 has 15 amino acids. The DNA of the CDR3 is TGTGCCAGCAGCGGTACCGGGACTCACGCCTACGAGCAGTACTTC. Its translation is CASSGTGTHAYEQYF.

The J gene is TRBJ2-7, the V gene TRBV29-1, with 12 bases matching TRBD1. There are 16 residues in the CDR3. From germline, CDR1 is SQVTM and CDR2 ANQGSEA. With V trimmed by 7 bases and J by 5 bases, 15 bases remained unmatched. CDR3 amino acids: CSAQRGSGTGGDEQYF. The CDR3 nucleotides read TGCAGCGCCCAAAGGGGGTCGGGGACAGGGGGCGACGAGCAGTACTTC.

This rearrangement joins TRBV2 to TRBJ2-7; unclear D gene. Germline loops: CDR1 SNHLY, CDR2 FYNNEI. V gave up 6 bases and J gave up 4 bases, with 10 bases separating them. The CDR3 totals 12 residues. The CDR3 nucleotides read TGTGCCAGCAGCCTGTCCGGGTACGAGCAGTACTTC. Its translation is CASSLSGYEQYF.

The V call is TRBV4-2, the J call TRBJ2-7, with 8 bases that match TRBD2. This CDR3 has 14 residues. Germline V gene data show CDR1 as LGHNA and CDR2 as YNFKEQ. Trimming took 0 bases from V and 2 from J; bases not matched to a gene: 0. CDR3 protein: CASSQDGRAYEQYF. The CDR3 DNA reads as TGTGCCAGCAGCCAAGACGGGAGGGCCTACGAGCAGTACTTC.

This chain connects TRBV19 to TRBJ1-1, with D possibly matching TRBD1 (6 bases). The germline gives CDR1 LNHDA, CDR2 SQIVND (reference sequence). Between the trimmed V and J ends, which lost 6 bases and 7 bases, there was a span of 9 bases. The CDR3 runs to 11 residues. The DNA for the CDR3 is TGTGCCAGTAGCGGGACATTTGAAGCTTTCTTT. Residues: CASSGTFEAFF.

CDR3 region: CASSPPRTGGSGNTIYF. The CDR3 DNA reads as TGTGCCAGCTCACCGCCACGAACAGGGGGCTCCGGAAACACCATATATTTT. V gene TRBV18 combines with J gene TRBJ1-3; 9 nucleotides align to TRBD1. Per germline, CDR1 KGHSH and CDR2 LQKENI. The trim removed 3 bases at V and 4 bases at J, leaving 10 bases unmatched. This CDR3 is 17 amino acids long.

The J gene is TRBJ2-2, the V gene TRBV6-5; D is ambiguous. Trimming shortened V by 0 bases and J by 5 bases, and 4 bases separated the two germline ends. CDR3 length equals 13 residues. Germline V gene data show CDR1 as MNHEY and CDR2 as SVGAGI. The DNA for the CDR3 is TGTGCCAGCAGTTACTCGGGTACCGGGGAGCTGTTTTTT. Amino acids: CASSYSGTGELFF.

V gene TRBV6-2 or TRBV6-3 combines with J gene TRBJ2-5, with 10 bases lining up with TRBD1. The length of the CDR3 is 15 residues. Losses at the gene ends were 5 bases for V and 2 bases for J; bases not matched to a gene: 5. Germline V gene lookup returns CDR1 MNHEY and CDR2 SVGEGT. The CDR3 sequence is CASSLGDRGQETQYF. Written as DNA, the CDR3 is TGTGCCAGCAGTCTTGGGGACAGGGGACAAGAGACCCAGTACTTC.

The chain combines TRBV18 with TRBJ1-1; 7 bases match TRBD1. The CDR3 totals 15 residues. With V trimmed by 5 bases and J by 0 bases, 6 bases remained unmatched. The germline CDR1 and CDR2 sequences are KGHSH and LQKENI. The CDR3 region has the DNA TGTGCCAGCTCAGCTGAACAGGGGATGAACACTGAAGCTTTCTTT. Amino acid sequence: CASSAEQGMNTEAFF.

In this sample, this clone turned up a few times. The chain has TRBV5-1 and TRBJ1-4; weak D call: TRBD1 (5 bases). Germline loops: CDR1 SGHRS, CDR2 YFSETQ. This CDR3 is built from 13 residues. Trimming removed 5 bases at V and 7 bases at J, with 12 bases between. CDR3 nucleotides: TGCGCCAGCAGGGGGGGAACAGTTGAAAAACTGTTTTTT. This codes for CASRGGTVEKLFF.

CDR3 DNA: TGTGCCAGCAGTGACCGTGAGACCCAGTACTTC. Translated: CASSDRETQYF. The rearrangement links TRBV6-1 to TRBJ2-5; unclear D gene. CDR1 and CDR2 (germline): MNHNS, SASEGT. The CDR3 extends over 11 amino acids. Deletions cut 3 bases from V and 5 bases from J, with 4 bases between.

The chain combines TRBV3-1 (or the pseudogene TRBV3-2) with TRBJ2-7, with TRBD2 identical over 8 bases. The CDR3 has 16 amino acids. CDR1 and CDR2 from the germline V gene are LGHDT and YNNKEL (reference sequence). J lost 2 bases, V lost 3 bases, and 9 bases had no gene match. The CDR3, as DNA: TGTGCCAGCAGCCACCGCCCTAGCGGGTTCACCTACGAGCAGTACTTC. Translated: CASSHRPSGFTYEQYF.

The CDR3 DNA sequence: TGTGCCTGGGGACAGGGGGCGCAGATGGGACAGTTCTTC. Its translation is CAWGQGAQMGQFF. This chain uses TRBV30 with TRBJ2-1, with TRBD1 identical over 11 bases. Unmatched junction bases numbered 10, after V lost 5 bases and J lost 13 bases. CDR1 is GTSNPN, CDR2 SVGIG, per germline (reference sequence). The CDR3 contains 13 residues.

CDR3 sequence: CAISSLALSSAQYF. For the CDR3, the DNA is TGTGCCATCAGTTCCCTAGCGCTCAGCTCGGCCCAGTACTTC. The gene calls are TRBV10-3 and TRBJ2-5; D might be TRBD2 (6 bases). The CDR3 has 14 amino acids. V lost 5 bases and J 9 bases, leaving 19 bases between the germline ends. The germline CDR1 and CDR2 sequences are ENHRY and SYGVKD.

This clone was seen a few times. This sequence joins TRBV5-4 and TRBJ1-6, with 8 positions matching TRBD1. This CDR3 spans 15 amino acids. Losses at the gene ends were 0 bases for V and 9 bases for J; bases not matched to a gene: 5. The germline V gene has CDR1 SGHNT and CDR2 YYREEE (reference sequence). The CDR3 bases are TGTGCCAGCAGCTTGGAAGGGACAGGTTTTTCACCCCTCCACTTT. The encoded protein is CASSLEGTGFSPLHF.

The rearrangement joins TRBV30 to TRBJ1-2, with 7 bases lining up with TRBD1. The J segment lost 6 bases and the V segment lost 3 bases, leaving 10 bases of the junction unmatched. Germline V gene data show CDR1 as GTSNPN and CDR2 as SVGIG (reference sequence). This CDR3 has 14 residues. The CDR3 region has the DNA TGTGCCTGGAGCGAACAGGGGATTGTGCATGGCTACACCTTC. This gives the protein CAWSEQGIVHGYTF.

The genes are TRBV27 and TRBJ2-2, with D hard to call. The CDR3 has 13 amino acids. Germline V lookup: CDR1 MNHEY, CDR2 SMNVEV (reference sequence). V was pared by 3 bases and J by 6 bases, with 8 bases between. The CDR3 region has the DNA TGTGCCAGCAGTTTTTCGGTGGCCGGGGAGCTGTTTTTT. The encoded protein is CASSFSVAGELFF.

This chain joins TRBV19 and TRBJ2-1, with 10 bases matching TRBD2. V lost 0 bases to trimming and J lost 3 bases; unmatched junction nucleotides: 8. Germline CDR1 and CDR2: LNHDA and SQIVND (reference sequence). CDR3 length equals 18 residues. This chain's CDR3 is CASSIDLRLAGLYNEQFF. In DNA, the CDR3 is TGTGCCAGTAGTATAGATCTTCGACTAGCGGGCCTCTACAATGAGCAGTTCTTC.

This chain links TRBV29-1 with TRBJ1-2; 7 nucleotides match TRBD1. Germline V gives CDR1 SQVTM, CDR2 ANQGSEA. After removal of 4 bases from V and 10 bases from J, the junction contained 6 bases not matched to a gene. The CDR3 runs 11 residues. The DNA of the CDR3 is TGCAGCGTTGGGGAAGGGGGCGACTACACCTTC. Translating gives CSVGEGGDYTF.

This chain uses TRBV6-1 with TRBJ1-2, with D perhaps TRBD1 (5 bases). Per germline, CDR1 MNHNS and CDR2 SASEGT. This CDR3 has 14 residues. Trimming took 2 bases from V and 4 from J, leaving 11 bases between them. This CDR3 is CASSESRGVYGYTF. CDR3 DNA: TGTGCCAGCAGTGAATCCCGGGGGGTCTATGGCTACACCTTC.

A single count supports this clone. This chain links TRBV3-1 (or the pseudogene TRBV3-2) with TRBJ1-1; D is possibly TRBD1 (6 bases). The V and J ends lost 0 bases and 8 bases respectively, with 16 bases between them. Germline V gene data show CDR1 as LGHDT and CDR2 as YNNKEL (reference sequence). The CDR3 covers 15 residues. The DNA for the CDR3 is TGTGCCAGCAGCCAAGACTTAGGACAGTCAAGGGAAGCTTTCTTT. Amino acids: CASSQDLGQSREAFF.